A single sample is the source of the 11 T cell receptor beta chains below, sequenced in a study of T-cell reconstitution after alpha-beta-depleted transplantation in children. This sample's TCRbeta library carried unique molecular identifier barcodes. TCRdb called the PCR reads again in MiXCR, with one record for every CDR3 protein. The sample consists of more than 300,000 distinct CDR3 sequences, around 15% of them appearing once. The source was PBMCs, mostly from graft donor cells, collected 360 days after TCRalphabeta/CD19-depleted stem cell transplant. Every receptor here comes from a male patient aged 2-15 years who had a stem cell transplant for acute lymphoblastic leukemia, so the T cells may come from the graft donor.

There are a few counts of this clonotype. The CDR3 here is CASSQDHPSPGDTEAFF. CDR3 nucleotides: TGCGCCAGCAGCCAAGATCACCCGAGCCCCGGAGACACTGAAGCTTTCTTT. The V and J genes are TRBV4-3 and TRBJ1-1, with D uncertain. Trimming took off 0 bases at V and 3 bases at J, with 17 bases between the two ends. This CDR3 has 17 residues. Germline V gives CDR1 LGHNA, CDR2 YSLEER.

Ten or more counts support this clonotype. The chain links TRBV12-3 or TRBV12-4 to TRBJ2-5; 8 nucleotides align to TRBD1. The CDR3 loop spans 15 amino acids. With 3 bases clipped from V and 0 bases from J, the junction kept 3 bases outside the gene matches. In DNA, the CDR3 is TGTGCCAGCAGTTTCGCGACAGGGGACCAAGAGACCCAGTACTTC. Residues: CASSFATGDQETQYF.

The chain is built from TRBV15 and TRBJ2-3; D uncertain. Germline V gene data show CDR1 as LNHNV and CDR2 as YYDKDF (reference sequence). This CDR3 has 17 amino acids. Deletions cut 0 bases from V and 4 bases from J, with 17 bases between. Here the CDR3 DNA reads TGTGCCACCAGCAGAGATCACGAAGGAGCGAGGCCAGATACGCAGTATTTT. Amino acid sequence: CATSRDHEGARPDTQYF.

The genes are TRBV2 and TRBJ2-3; TRBD1 agrees at 11 bases. The CDR3 covers 15 residues. Germline trimming cut 8 bases from V and 3 bases from J; bases unmatched to any gene: 7. Germline V gene data show CDR1 as SNHLY and CDR2 as FYNNEI. CDR3 loop: CASWPGQGVTDTQYF. The CDR3 nucleotides read TGTGCCAGCTGGCCGGGACAGGGGGTTACAGATACGCAGTATTTT.

This clonotype came up a few times. The J gene is TRBJ2-1, the V gene TRBV9; 7 bases agree with TRBD1. CDR3 size: 13 residues. From germline, CDR1 is SGDLS and CDR2 YYNGEE. V lost 3 bases to trimming and J lost 7 bases; unmatched junction nucleotides: 4. The CDR3 DNA reads TGTGCCAGCAGCGAGACAGGGCGTAATGAGCAGTTCTTC. Protein sequence: CASSETGRNEQFF. Full variable domain (rest looked up from reference TRBV9 and TRBJ2-1): DSGVTQTPKHLITATGQRVTLRCSPRSGDLSVYWYQQSLDQGLQFLIQYYNGEERAKGNILERFSAQQFPDLHSELNLSSLELGDSALYFCASSETGRNEQFFGPGTRLTVL.

The chain recombines TRBV4-1 with TRBJ1-6; D gene uncertain. Trimming pared 3 bases from V and 7 bases from J, leaving 7 bases between. The CDR3 consists of 13 residues. Germline-derived CDR1 and CDR2 are MGHRA and YSYEKL. The CDR3 bases are TGCGCCAGCAGCCATGGAACGAATTCACCCCTCCACTTT. Encoded protein: CASSHGTNSPLHF.

The genes are TRBV20-1 and TRBJ1-2; D might be TRBD1 (5 bases). V lost 3 bases, J lost 8 bases, and 13 bases lay in between. From germline, CDR1 is DFQATT and CDR2 SNEGSKA (reference sequence). The CDR3 length is 12 residues. Here the CDR3 reads CSASAGDMGYTF. The CDR3 nucleotides are TGCAGTGCTAGTGCGGGGGATATGGGCTACACCTTC.

The table lists this clonotype with a few counts. This chain connects TRBV18 to TRBJ2-7; D ambiguous. Trimming stripped 0 bases from V and 4 bases from J, with 7 bases between. CDR3 length equals 13 residues. Germline V CDR1 and CDR2: KGHSH, LQKENI. CDR3 nucleotide sequence: TGTGCCAGCTCACCACCGTCTGGGTACGAGCAGTACTTC. Protein sequence: CASSPPSGYEQYF.

This clonotype turned up a few times. This chain's CDR3 is CASSLVVRNTGELFF. For the CDR3, the DNA is TGCGCCAGCAGCTTGGTTGTCAGGAACACCGGGGAGCTGTTTTTT. This sequence joins TRBV5-1 and TRBJ2-2; no clear D gene. The V and J ends lost 0 bases and 1 base respectively, with 7 bases between them. Germline values: CDR1 SGHRS, CDR2 YFSETQ. This CDR3 has 15 amino acids.

A few counts support this clonotype. This chain connects TRBV12-3 or TRBV12-4 to TRBJ2-7; 10 bases are a match to TRBD1. CDR3 length: 13 amino acids. V shed 8 bases and J 4 bases; nucleotides not matched to a gene: 5. Written as DNA, the CDR3 is TGTGCCAGCCACGGACAGGGGGTTTACGAGCAGTACTTC. It yields the protein CASHGQGVYEQYF.

The chain combines TRBV4-2 with TRBJ2-7; D uncertain. The V gene lost 2 bases and the J gene lost 1 base, with 6 bases spanning the gap. CDR3 size: 13 residues. Germline CDR1 is LGHNA and CDR2 is YNFKEQ. CDR3 residues: CASSQLSSYEQYF. In DNA, the CDR3 is TGTGCCAGCAGCCAACTCAGTTCCTACGAGCAGTACTTC.